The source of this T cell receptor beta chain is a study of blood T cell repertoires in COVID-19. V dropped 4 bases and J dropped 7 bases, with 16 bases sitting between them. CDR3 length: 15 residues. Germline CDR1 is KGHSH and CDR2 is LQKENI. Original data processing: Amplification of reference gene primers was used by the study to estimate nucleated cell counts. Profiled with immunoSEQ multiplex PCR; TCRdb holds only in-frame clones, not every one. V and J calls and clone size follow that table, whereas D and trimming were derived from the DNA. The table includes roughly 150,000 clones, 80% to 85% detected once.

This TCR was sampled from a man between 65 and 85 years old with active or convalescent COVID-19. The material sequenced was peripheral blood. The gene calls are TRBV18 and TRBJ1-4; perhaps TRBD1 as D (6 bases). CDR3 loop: CASSRGAGVVEKLFF. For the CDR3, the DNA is TGTGCCAGCTCACGTGGGGCAGGGGTCGTTGAAAAACTGTTTTTT. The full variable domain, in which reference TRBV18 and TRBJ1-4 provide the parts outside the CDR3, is NAGVMQNPRHLVRRRGQEARLRCSPMKGHSHVYWYRQLPEEGLKFMVYLQKENIIDESGMPKERFSAEFPKEGPSILRIQQVVRGDSAAYFCASSRGAGVVEKLFFGSGTQLSVL.